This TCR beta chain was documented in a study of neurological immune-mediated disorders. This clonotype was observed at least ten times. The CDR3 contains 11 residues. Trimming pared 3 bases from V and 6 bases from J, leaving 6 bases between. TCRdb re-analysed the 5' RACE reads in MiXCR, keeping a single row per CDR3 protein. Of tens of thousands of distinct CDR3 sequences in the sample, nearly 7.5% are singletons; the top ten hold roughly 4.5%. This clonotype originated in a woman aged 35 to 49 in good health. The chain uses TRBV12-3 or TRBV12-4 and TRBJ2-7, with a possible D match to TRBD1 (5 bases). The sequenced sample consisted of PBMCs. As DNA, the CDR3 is TGTGCCAGCAGTTTGGGGCGCGAGCAGTACGTC. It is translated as CASSLGREQYV.